This entry lists 10 T cell receptor beta chains sequenced from one sample in a study of Graves' ophthalmopathy and Graves' hyperthyroidism (dated by TCRdb to 2016 to 2019). TCRdb records Illumina HiSeq 2000 as the sequencer. For repertoire sequencing, the TCR beta CDR3 regions were amplified from RNA transcripts. A first-round RT-PCR used HTBI primers with the Qiagen OneStep RT-PCR kit, followed by a second-round multiplex PCR, size selection and purification. The public reads were reanalyzed by TCRdb: fastp trimming at Q25, MiXCR alignment, in-frame beta chains only. Each CDR3 protein gets just one entry, which takes the most common genes and DNA from the rows behind it. The sample table lists about half a million distinct CDR3 sequences, approximately 14% of them with a count of one. The ten top clones hold roughly 9.8% of the sample. The material sequenced was blood. Receptors originate from a woman in her twenties or thirties with Graves' ophthalmopathy. Donor details come from another sample of the same person, matched by shared clones.

In this sample, this clonotype turned up many times. V and J are TRBV11-2 and TRBJ1-2, with a tentative D call TRBD1 (6 bases). Trimming pared 3 bases from V and 3 bases from J, leaving 26 bases between. Germline V lookup: CDR1 SGHAT, CDR2 FQNNGV. The CDR3 has 19 residues. CDR3 loop: CASSLRGGTGRREDYGYTF. The CDR3 DNA sequence: TGTGCCAGCAGCTTGAGGGGGGGTACCGGTCGTCGTGAGGACTATGGCTACACCTTC. Variable domain in full (rest from reference TRBV11-2 and TRBJ1-2): EAGVAQSPRYKIIEKRQSVAFWCNPISGHATLYWYQQILGQGPKLLIQFQNNGVVDDSQLPKDRFSAERLKGVDSTLKIQPAKLEDSAVYLCASSLRGGTGRREDYGYTFGSGTRLTVV.

In this sample, this clonotype turned up many times. This chain connects TRBV19 to TRBJ1-2; a possible D gene is TRBD1 (5 bases). V lost 5 bases, J lost 2 bases, and 12 bases lay in between. Per germline, CDR1 LNHDA and CDR2 SQIVND (reference sequence). CDR3 length: 14 amino acids. In DNA form, the CDR3 reads TGTGCCAGTAGTGTCACAGGTTTCAACTATGGCTACACCTTC. Amino acids: CASSVTGFNYGYTF. The full variable domain, in which reference TRBV19 and TRBJ1-2 provide the parts outside the CDR3, is DGGITQSPKYLFRKEGQNVTLSCEQNLNHDAMYWYRQDPGQGLRLIYYSQIVNDFQKGDIAEGYSVSREKKESFPLTVTSAQKNPTAFYLCASSVTGFNYGYTFGSGTRLTVV.

This clonotype was seen at least ten times. This chain connects TRBV9 to TRBJ1-1; D ambiguous. This CDR3 region has 14 residues. CDR1 is SGDLS and CDR2 is YYNGEE in the germline V gene. V was pared by 1 base and J by 4 bases, with 11 bases between. The CDR3: CASSVSGRLTEAFF. CDR3 DNA sequence: TGTGCCAGCAGCGTATCAGGCCGGCTCACTGAAGCTTTCTTT.

This clonotype was detected ten times or more. This chain links TRBV6-2 or TRBV6-3 with TRBJ1-1; 7 nucleotides match TRBD1. This CDR3 has 18 amino acids. The germline V gene has CDR1 MNHEY and CDR2 SVGEGT. J was trimmed by 0 bases and V by 4 bases; bases with no gene match: 14. The CDR3 protein is CASSLFGQGGGMNTEAFF. The CDR3 bases are TGTGCCAGCAGTTTATTCGGGCAGGGAGGGGGCATGAACACTGAAGCTTTCTTT.

This clonotype was recorded many times. This chain links TRBV11-2 with TRBJ2-7, with D perhaps matching TRBD2 (5 bases). The CDR3 has 13 amino acids. V was pared by 10 bases and J by 5 bases, with 18 bases between. Germline V lookup: CDR1 SGHAT, CDR2 FQNNGV. The CDR3 DNA reads TGTGCCACCGTAACCGGGGTTCAGGACGAGCAGTACTTC. Residues: CATVTGVQDEQYF.

This chain uses TRBV12-3 or TRBV12-4 with TRBJ2-7; D uncertain. Between the trimmed V and J ends, which lost 3 bases and 3 bases, there was a span of 9 bases. The length of the CDR3 is 13 residues. CDR3 coding DNA: TGTGCCAGCAGTTTTCAGTTGAACTACGAGCAGTACTTC. It yields the protein CASSFQLNYEQYF.

Details on this clonotype: Just one base apart from a much larger clone, this may be a read error. V gene TRBV28 combines with J gene TRBJ1-5, with 7 bases that match TRBD1. Germline lookup yields CDR1 MDHEN and CDR2 SYDVKM. The CDR3 extends over 17 amino acids. V lost 5 bases to trimming and J lost 3 bases; unmatched junction nucleotides: 13. The CDR3 loop is CASSTDSQGVLNQPQHF. Written as DNA, the CDR3 is TGTGCCAGCAGTACTGACAGTCAGGGGGTTCTCAATCAGCCCCAGCATTTT.

This clonotype was counted many times. The V call is TRBV4-2, the J call TRBJ2-7, with D perhaps matching TRBD2 (7 bases). CDR1 and CDR2 (germline): LGHNA, YNFKEQ. CDR3 length: 18 amino acids. The V gene lost 3 bases and the J gene lost 2 bases, with 23 bases spanning the gap. DNA for the CDR3: TGTGCCAGCAGCCACACTGGGGGGGGCGGGAGTTCGGCCTACGAGCAGTACTTC. It specifies CASSHTGGGGSSAYEQYF.

This clonotype was observed many times. The chain recombines TRBV20-1 with TRBJ1-2; TRBD1 aligns across 9 bases. V shed 5 bases and J 2 bases; nucleotides not matched to a gene: 6. The germline V gene encodes CDR1 DFQATT and CDR2 SNEGSKA (reference sequence). This CDR3 has 14 amino acids. The CDR3 sequence is CSASTGGGNYGYTF. The CDR3 nucleotides read TGCAGTGCTTCAACAGGGGGCGGAAACTATGGCTACACCTTC.

This clonotype was counted at least ten times. The gene calls are TRBV12-3 or TRBV12-4 and TRBJ2-7; D is unresolved. This CDR3 spans 11 amino acids. The V and J ends lost 1 base and 6 bases respectively, with 4 bases between them. This CDR3 is CASSLGAEQYF. DNA for the CDR3: TGTGCCAGCAGTTTAGGGGCCGAGCAGTACTTC.